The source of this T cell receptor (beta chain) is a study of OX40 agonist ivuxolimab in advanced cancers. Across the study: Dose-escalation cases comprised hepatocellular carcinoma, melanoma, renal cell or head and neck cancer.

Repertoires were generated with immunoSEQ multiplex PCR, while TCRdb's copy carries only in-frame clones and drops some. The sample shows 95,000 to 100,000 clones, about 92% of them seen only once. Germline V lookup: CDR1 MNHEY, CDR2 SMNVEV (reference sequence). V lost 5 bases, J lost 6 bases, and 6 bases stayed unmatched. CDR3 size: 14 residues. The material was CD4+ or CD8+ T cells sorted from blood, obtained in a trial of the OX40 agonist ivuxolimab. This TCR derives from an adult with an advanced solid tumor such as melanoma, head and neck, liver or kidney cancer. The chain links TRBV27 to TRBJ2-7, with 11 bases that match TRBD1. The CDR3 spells CASSLGQGALEQYF. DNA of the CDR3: TGTGCCAGCAGTCTTGGACAGGGGGCCCTCGAGCAGTACTTC.